This TCR beta chain was recorded in a study of T cell responses to AZD1222 COVID-19 vaccine. Overall study findings and caveats: Spike-specific TCR breadth and depth rose after two AZD1222 doses.

The repertoire was sequenced with immunoSEQ multiplex PCR; TCRdb's copy has only in-frame clones and lacks some. This sample has 99,000 or so clones, with about nine tenths found just once. The CDR3 has 14 amino acids. CDR1 MNHEY and CDR2 SVGEGT come from the germline V gene. V shed 0 bases and J 10 bases; nucleotides not matched to a gene: 4. As for this clone: Antigen: not known.

This rearrangement joins TRBV6-2 or TRBV6-3 to TRBJ1-5; 9 bases line up with TRBD1. This sample comprised peripheral blood, obtained 28 days after the second dose of the MenACWY control vaccine. This TCR came from an adult who received the MenACWY meningococcal vaccine as a control. Written as DNA, the CDR3 is TGTGCCAGCAGTTACTCGACAGGGGGTATACCCCAGCATTTT. This codes for CASSYSTGGIPQHF.